This T cell receptor beta chain was obtained from a study of memory CD4+ T cells and cytomegalovirus serostatus (dated by TCRdb to about 2019). Turning to the overall study: The cohort comprised around 35 healthy Belgian adults, 9 CMV seropositive and some 25 CMV seronegative. CD4+ memory TCRbeta repertoires of a Belgian cohort with known cytomegalovirus serostatus were sequenced in order to replicate a published TCR-based CMV serostatus classifier. What the research found in general, with its limitations: Only CD4+CD45RO+ memory cells were sequenced, in contrast to the original study, in which naive and memory CD4+ and CD8+ populations were covered. On the Belgian cohort, the classifier based on the original framework reached a median bootstrapped AUC of approximately 0.95, with a 95% CI of 0.76-1.00. Of 150 to 200 previously reported CMV-associated TCRbeta sequences, approximately 64 appeared in the CD4+ memory repertoires, each in one to five individuals. For CMV serostatus prediction, a median bootstrapped AUC of 0.95 was reached with the original framework, and a median bootstrapped AUC of 0.91 was reached with a US-trained random forest. The results were interpreted as suggesting that the CMV-associated TCR signature is largely present in the CD4+ memory repertoire.

V drops 2 bases and J drops 6 bases, leaving 22 bases in between. Counted from cysteine to phenylalanine, this CDR3 has 17 amino acids. Just the 51-base CDR3 DNA is kept, in frame starting at base 1. The germline V gene gives CDR1 as SGHTA and CDR2 as FQGNSA. Details on this clone: It has no known antigen specificity. Base qualities were left out, and no much larger clone turns up one base away.

Genomic DNA was extracted from sorted cells with the Quick-DNA Microprep Kit. Amplification of TCRbeta DNA was done with the immunoSEQ hsTCRbeta kit, following the protocol from the manufacturer. TCRbeta libraries were sequenced on an Illumina MiSeq instrument. In the authors' own workflow: After out-of-frame sequences were removed, 2,204,828 distinct TCRbeta sequences remained, averaging approximately 68,000 per individual. Each individual was scored according to the count of more than 150 previously reported CMV-associated TCRbeta sequences and the total productive distinct TCRbeta count. A beta-binomial model was reimplemented in Python, and scikit-learn random forests with default parameters were trained on data from the US cohort. Classifier performance on the Belgian cohort was reported as the median AUC with percentile confidence intervals calculated over 10,000 bootstrap iterations. As stored in TCRdb, this immuneACCESS dataset retains in-frame rearrangements with V and J assigned. A fraction of the clones does not appear; measured against another copy, unresolved V genes explain less than half of the discrepancy, and the remainder lacks a known reason. V and J calls and clone size come straight from that table; D and trimming were deduced from the DNA. For this sample there are about 26,000 clones; more than 60% appear just once. Under 0.85% of the sample is held by the ten biggest clonotypes.

A FACSAria II was used to sort memory CD4+ T cells, defined as single viable CD3+CD4+CD8-CD45RO+ cells. CMV serostatus was determined using a Roche Elecsys assay that detects serum IgG against CMV pp150, pp28, p38 and p52. Following thawing, total CD4+ T cells were enriched through positive selection using CD4 magnetic microbeads. The samples came from a separate study whose specific focus was interrogating the CD4+ T cell memory repertoire. Peripheral blood mononuclear cells were isolated and cryopreserved according to standard operating procedures, and serum was kept at -80 degrees C. The staining used CD3-PerCP (BW264/56), CD4-APC (RPA-T4), CD45RO-PE (UCHT1) and CD8-Pacific Orange (3B5) antibodies, and Sytox blue was used to exclude non-viable cells.

The clonotype was recovered from an adult in good health and CMV-seronegative. The chain was built from TRBV7-2 and TRBJ1-2; the best D guess is TRBD1, with 6 bases matching. Sample: memory CD4+ T cells from blood. The CDR3 reads CASSLQEGGDLGHGYTF. The bases are TGTGCCAGCAGCTTACAAGAGGGGGGAGACCTTGGTCATGGCTACACCTTC.